Shown below are 3 T cell receptor beta chains from a single sample sequenced in a study of T cell repertoires in cytomegalovirus infection. MiXCR, applied by TCRdb to the reads, yields one record per CDR3 protein. The sample shows under 200,000 distinct CDR3 sequences, roughly 9% of them seen only once. Sequenced input: PBMCs. All receptors come from a human donor in good health (CMV status not recorded). Some clones in this sample may be carry-over from other donors' samples.

At least ten counts were recorded for this clonotype. This chain joins TRBV7-3 and TRBJ1-1, with unresolved D. Trimming took off 0 bases at V and 5 bases at J, with 7 bases between the two ends. Germline CDR1 SGHTA, CDR2 FQGTGA. This CDR3 comprises 13 residues. CDR3 nucleotides: TGTGCCAGCAGCTTAACTGAAAGGACTGAAGCTTTCTTT. It encodes CASSLTERTEAFF.

Only a few counts were recorded for this clonotype. The chain couples TRBV10-1 to TRBJ2-1; perhaps D is TRBD1 or TRBD2 (5 bases each). The CDR3 has 16 residues. Germline V gene lookup returns CDR1 WNHNN and CDR2 SYGVQD (reference sequence). Trimming removed 2 bases from V and 5 bases from J, with 16 bases in between. In DNA, the CDR3 is TGCGCCAGCAGTGAGGGACTGGGGCCGAACAACAATGAGCAGTTCTTC. It is translated as CASSEGLGPNNNEQFF.

The rearrangement uses TRBV19 and TRBJ1-5, with 8 bases fitting TRBD1. The germline gives CDR1 LNHDA, CDR2 SQIVND (reference sequence). J gave up 7 bases and V 3 bases, and 11 bases lay outside the gene matches. The CDR3 is 16 amino acids. CDR3 coding DNA: TGTGCCAGTAGTATTCTAGGACAGGGAGATGGGCAGCCCCAGCATTTT. Amino acid sequence: CASSILGQGDGQPQHF.